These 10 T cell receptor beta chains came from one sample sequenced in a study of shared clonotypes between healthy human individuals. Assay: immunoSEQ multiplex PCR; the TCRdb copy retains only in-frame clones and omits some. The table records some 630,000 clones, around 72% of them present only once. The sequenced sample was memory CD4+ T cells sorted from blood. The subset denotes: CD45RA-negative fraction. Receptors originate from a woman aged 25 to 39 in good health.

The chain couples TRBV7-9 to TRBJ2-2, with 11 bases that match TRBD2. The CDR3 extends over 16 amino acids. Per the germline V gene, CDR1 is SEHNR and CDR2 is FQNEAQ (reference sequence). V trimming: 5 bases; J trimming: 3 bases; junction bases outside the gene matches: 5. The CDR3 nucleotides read TGTGCCAGCAGCGCACATAGCGGGAGGGACACCGGGGAGCTGTTTTTT. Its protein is CASSAHSGRDTGELFF.

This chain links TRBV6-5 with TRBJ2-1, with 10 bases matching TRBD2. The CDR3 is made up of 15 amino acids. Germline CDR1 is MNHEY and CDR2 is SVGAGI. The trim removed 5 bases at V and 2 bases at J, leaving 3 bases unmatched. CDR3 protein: CASSQSGRAYNEQFF. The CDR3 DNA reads TGTGCCAGCAGTCAAAGCGGGAGGGCCTACAATGAGCAGTTCTTC.

CDR3 DNA: TGTGCCAGCAGCGCCGGCCCCGGCAGCTTCTACGAGCAGTACTTC. This translates into CASSAGPGSFYEQYF. This chain joins TRBV5-6 and TRBJ2-7; no clear D gene. CDR3 length: 15 amino acids. CDR1 and CDR2 (germline): SGHDT, YYEEEE. V gave up 4 bases and J gave up 3 bases, with 17 bases separating them.

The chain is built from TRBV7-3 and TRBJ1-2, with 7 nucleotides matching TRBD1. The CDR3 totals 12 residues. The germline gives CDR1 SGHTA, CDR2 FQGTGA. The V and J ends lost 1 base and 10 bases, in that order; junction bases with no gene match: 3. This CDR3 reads CASSLRGQHYTF. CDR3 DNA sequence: TGTGCCAGCAGCTTAAGGGGACAGCACTACACCTTC.

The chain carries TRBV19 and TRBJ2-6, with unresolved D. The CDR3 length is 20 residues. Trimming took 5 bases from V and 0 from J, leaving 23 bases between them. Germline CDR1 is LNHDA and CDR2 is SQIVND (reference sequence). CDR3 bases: TGTGCCAGTAGTTTTTGGACCGCGCGGTTGATGAGCTCTGGGGCCAACGTCCTGACTTTC. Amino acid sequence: CASSFWTARLMSSGANVLTF. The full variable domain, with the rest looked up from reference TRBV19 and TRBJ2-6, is DGGITQSPKYLFRKEGQNVTLSCEQNLNHDAMYWYRQDPGQGLRLIYYSQIVNDFQKGDIAEGYSVSREKKESFPLTVTSAQKNPTAFYLCASSFWTARLMSSGANVLTFGAGSRLTVL.

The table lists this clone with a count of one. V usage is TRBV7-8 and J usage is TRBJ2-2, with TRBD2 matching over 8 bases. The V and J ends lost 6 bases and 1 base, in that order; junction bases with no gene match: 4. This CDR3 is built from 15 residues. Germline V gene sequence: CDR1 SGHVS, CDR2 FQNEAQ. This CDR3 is CASRRTSGNTGELFF. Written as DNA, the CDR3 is TGTGCCAGCAGACGTACTAGCGGGAACACCGGGGAGCTGTTTTTT.

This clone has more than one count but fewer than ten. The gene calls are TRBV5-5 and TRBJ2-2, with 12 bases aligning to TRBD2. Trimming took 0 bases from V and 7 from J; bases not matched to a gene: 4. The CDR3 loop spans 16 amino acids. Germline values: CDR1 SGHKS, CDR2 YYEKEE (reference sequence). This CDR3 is CASSLGWTSGNGELFF. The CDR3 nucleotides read TGTGCCAGCAGCTTGGGTTGGACTAGCGGGAACGGGGAGCTGTTTTTT.

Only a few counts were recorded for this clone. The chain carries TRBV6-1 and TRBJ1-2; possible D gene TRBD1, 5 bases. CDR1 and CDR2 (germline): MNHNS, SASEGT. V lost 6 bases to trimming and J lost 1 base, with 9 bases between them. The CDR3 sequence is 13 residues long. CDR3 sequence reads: CASSAGLNYGYTF. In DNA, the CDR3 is TGTGCCAGCAGCGCAGGGCTTAACTATGGCTACACCTTC.

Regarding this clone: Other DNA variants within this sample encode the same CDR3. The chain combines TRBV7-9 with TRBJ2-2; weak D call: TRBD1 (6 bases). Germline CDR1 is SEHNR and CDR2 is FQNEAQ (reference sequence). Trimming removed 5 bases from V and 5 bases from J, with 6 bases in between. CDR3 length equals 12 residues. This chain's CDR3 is CASSRGTGELFF. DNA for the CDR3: TGTGCCAGCAGCAGGGGGACCGGGGAGCTGTTTTTT.

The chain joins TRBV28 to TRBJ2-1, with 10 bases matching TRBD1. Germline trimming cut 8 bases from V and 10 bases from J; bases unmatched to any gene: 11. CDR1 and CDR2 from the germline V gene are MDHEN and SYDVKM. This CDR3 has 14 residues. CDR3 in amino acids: CASGQRQGAREQFF. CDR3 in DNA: TGTGCCAGCGGCCAACGACAGGGGGCGAGAGAGCAGTTCTTC.